This TCR beta chain stems from a study of identifying expanded T cells in peripheral blood. General observations from the study: Clone count variance between roughly two-week samples rose with total template count.

Collection occurred without any documented infections or immune events in donors. As for this clone: Its antigen is unidentified.

Data came from immunoSEQ multiplex PCR; TCRdb stores just in-frame clones and leaves some out. The table lists around 100,000 clones, 88% of them singletons. This receptor was obtained from a person aged 18 to 75 in good health. The specimen was blood.

DNA for the CDR3: TGTGCCAGCAGCTTATTGGTGTGGGGAGCGGGAGGATCCGAGCAGTACTTC. Its translation is CASSLLVWGAGGSEQYF. The chain uses TRBV7-4 and TRBJ2-7; 9 bases fit TRBD2. With V trimmed by 2 bases and J by 6 bases, 14 bases remained unmatched. The length of the CDR3 is 17 residues. Germline V gene sequence: CDR1 SGHVT, CDR2 SQSDAQ.